The 9 T cell receptor beta chains listed next were all sequenced from one sample in a study of tumor-infiltrating lymphocytes in primary liver carcinoma. A primer in the constant region served to generate TCR beta cDNA from approximately 500 ng of total RNA. Three nested multiplex PCR rounds, a slightly modified ARM-PCR, produced the libraries for TCR beta. TRBV1-TRBV30 forward primers paired with a C-beta reverse primer drove the first two PCR rounds, about 9 cycles each. TCRdb recomputed calls from the multiplex PCR reads with MiXCR, one row per CDR3 protein. The sample includes some 120,000 distinct CDR3 sequences, 60% to 70% seen only once; the top ten take roughly a tenth. The tissue used was unsorted bulk material of 20-30 mg. RNA and DNA were co-extracted from it with the AllPrep DNA/RNA mini kit. The sequenced material came from liver tumor tissue from sampling region 1. Specified subset: tumor region T1, superior pole. The origin of the receptors is a woman in her fifties or sixties with primary liver carcinoma and hepatitis B virus infection.

This chain connects TRBV5-8 to TRBJ2-7, with 7 bases fitting TRBD2. The CDR3 is 11 residues long. V lost 6 bases, J lost 6 bases, and 3 bases stayed unmatched. Per germline, CDR1 SGHTS and CDR2 YDEGEE. Here the CDR3 reads CASTSGVEQYF. DNA for the CDR3: TGTGCCAGCACAAGCGGGGTCGAGCAGTACTTC.

V is TRBV2 and J is TRBJ2-3; 10 positions agree with TRBD1. CDR1 SNHLY and CDR2 FYNNEI come from the germline V gene. V shed 10 bases, J shed 6 bases, and the junction held 16 bases outside the gene matches. This CDR3 contains 16 residues. CDR3 amino acids: CATQRDRGRWVDTQYF. CDR3 nucleotides: TGTGCCACCCAACGGGACAGGGGCCGATGGGTGGATACGCAGTATTTT.

This clonotype was detected ten times or more. The chain employs TRBV12-3 or TRBV12-4 and TRBJ1-1; 8 bases fit TRBD1. The CDR3 is 13 amino acids. The ends lost 7 bases at V and 5 bases at J; junction bases unmatched: 6. The CDR3 region is CASIQGAGTEAFF. CDR3 nucleotide sequence: TGTGCCAGCATCCAGGGGGCTGGAACTGAAGCTTTCTTT.

The chain couples TRBV5-8 to TRBJ1-6; 10 bases align to TRBD1. The germline gives CDR1 SGHTS, CDR2 YDEGEE. The CDR3 is 15 amino acids. V shed 4 bases and J 6 bases; nucleotides not matched to a gene: 4. Here the CDR3 DNA reads TGTGCCAGCAGCAAGACAGGGGGCCCTAATTCACCCCTCCACTTT. Amino acids: CASSKTGGPNSPLHF. The entire variable domain, with the rest obtained from reference TRBV5-8 and TRBJ1-6, is as follows: EAGVTQSPTHLIKTRGQQATLRCSPISGHTSVYWYQQALGLGLQFLLWYDEGEERNRGNFPPRFSGRQFPNYSSELNVNALELEDSALYLCASSKTGGPNSPLHFGNGTRLTVT.

The V gene is TRBV4-1, the J gene TRBJ1-5, with a possible D match to TRBD1 (5 bases). Germline CDR1 MGHRA, CDR2 YSYEKL. The length of the CDR3 is 16 residues. V gave up 5 bases and J gave up 3 bases, with 17 bases separating them. CDR3 amino acids: CASSATDRSINQPQHF. In DNA form, the CDR3 reads TGCGCCAGCAGCGCGACTGACAGATCCATCAATCAGCCCCAGCATTTT.

Notes on this clonotype: Given a much more abundant clone one base away, this may be a read error. The V gene is TRBV14, the J gene TRBJ2-2; TRBD1 matches at 8 bases. The CDR3 extends over 17 amino acids. CDR1 SGHDN and CDR2 FVKESK come from the germline V gene. CDR3 protein: CVSSQARTGWFAGELFF. CDR3 nucleotides: TGTGTCAGCAGCCAAGCACGGACAGGGTGGTTCGCCGGGGAGCTGTTTTTT.

The chain uses TRBV7-9 and TRBJ1-6; D gene unclear. The CDR3 covers 19 residues. Trimming pared 1 base from V and 3 bases from J, leaving 19 bases between. From germline, CDR1 is SEHNR and CDR2 FQNEAQ (reference sequence). This CDR3 is CASSLVLTRTGNYNSPLHF. The CDR3 DNA sequence: TGTGCCAGCAGCTTAGTTCTTACAAGGACGGGGAACTATAATTCACCCCTCCACTTT.

Worth noting for this clonotype: This could be a read error, since a much larger clone is one nucleotide away. The V and J genes are TRBV6-1 and TRBJ2-7; the D is unclear. The germline V gene encodes CDR1 MNHNS and CDR2 SASEGT. The CDR3 is made up of 15 amino acids. V dropped 7 bases and J dropped 6 bases, with 22 bases sitting between them. CDR3 in DNA: TGTGCCAGCAACCGCCTTCAGGATTCGAAGGGCGAGCAGTACTTC. Translated: CASNRLQDSKGEQYF.

The V gene is TRBV28, the J gene TRBJ1-2; TRBD1 aligns across 8 bases. The germline V gene has CDR1 MDHEN and CDR2 SYDVKM. This CDR3 spans 17 amino acids. CDR3 residues: CASSSPRGSQGAYGYTF. CDR3 DNA: TGTGCAAGCTCCTCCCCCAGGGGGTCCCAGGGGGCCTATGGCTACACCTTC.